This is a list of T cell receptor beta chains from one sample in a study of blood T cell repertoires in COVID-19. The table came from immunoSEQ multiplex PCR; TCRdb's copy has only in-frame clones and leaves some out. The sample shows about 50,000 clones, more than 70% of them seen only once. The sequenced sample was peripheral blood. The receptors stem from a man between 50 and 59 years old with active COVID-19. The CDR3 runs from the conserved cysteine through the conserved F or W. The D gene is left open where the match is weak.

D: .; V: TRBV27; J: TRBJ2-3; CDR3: CASSLSRTSTDTQYF
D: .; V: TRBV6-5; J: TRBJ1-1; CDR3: CASSPGQTARVF
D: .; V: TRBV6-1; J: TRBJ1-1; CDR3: CASSEVGGTEAFF
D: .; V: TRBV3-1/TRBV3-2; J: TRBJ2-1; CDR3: CASSQLTRTETYNEQFF
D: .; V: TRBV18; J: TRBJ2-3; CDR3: CASSRTSSPTDTQYF
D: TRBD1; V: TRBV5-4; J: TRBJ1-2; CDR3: CASTFLLDRRYGYTF
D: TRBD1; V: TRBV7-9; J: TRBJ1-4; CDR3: CASGDRDRGEKLFF
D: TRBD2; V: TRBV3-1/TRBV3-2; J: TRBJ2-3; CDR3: CASSQVWTSGKPDTQYF
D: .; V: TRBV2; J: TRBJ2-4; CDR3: CASSTGLLAKNIQYF
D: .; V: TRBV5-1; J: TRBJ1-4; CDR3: CASSTRASTNEKLFF
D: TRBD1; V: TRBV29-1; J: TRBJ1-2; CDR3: CSVARDRENYGYTF
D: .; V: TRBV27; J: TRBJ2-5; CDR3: CASSGRQGRRETQYF
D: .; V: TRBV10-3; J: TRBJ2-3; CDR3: CAISEVGATDTQYF
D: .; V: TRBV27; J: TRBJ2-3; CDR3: CASSFSSESTDTQYF
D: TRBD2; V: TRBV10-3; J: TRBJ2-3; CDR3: CAISEVAGVYTQYF
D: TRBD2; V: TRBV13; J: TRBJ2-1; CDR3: CASSLAPGTSGDVSYNEQFF
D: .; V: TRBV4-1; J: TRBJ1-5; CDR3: CASSQSGKAGGNQPQHF
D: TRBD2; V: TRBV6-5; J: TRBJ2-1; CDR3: CASSSSGMGYEQFF
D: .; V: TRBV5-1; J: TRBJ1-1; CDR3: CASSPGGTANTEAFF
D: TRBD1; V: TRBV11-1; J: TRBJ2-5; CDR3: CASSPRQGAETQYF
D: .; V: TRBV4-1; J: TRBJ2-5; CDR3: CASSQFGAGGPQETQYF
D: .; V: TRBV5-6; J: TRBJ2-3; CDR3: CASSLLGQTTDTQYF
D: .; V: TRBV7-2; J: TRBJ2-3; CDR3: CASSPGGPNTDTQYF
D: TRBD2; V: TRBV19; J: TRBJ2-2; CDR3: CASTVGRVTGELFF
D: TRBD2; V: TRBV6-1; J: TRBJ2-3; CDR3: CASSEALAGDTDTQYF
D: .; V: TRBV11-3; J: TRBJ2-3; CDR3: CASSPGDITDTQYF
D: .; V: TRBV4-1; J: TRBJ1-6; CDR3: CASSQVRGAHYNSPLHF
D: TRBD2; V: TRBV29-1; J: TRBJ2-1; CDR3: CSVLGVTSGRAGSYNEQFF
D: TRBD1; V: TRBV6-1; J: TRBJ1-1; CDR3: CASSETRQGRRNTEAFF
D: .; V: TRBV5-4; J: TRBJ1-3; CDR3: CASSRYRDANTIYF
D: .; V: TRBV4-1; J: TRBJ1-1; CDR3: CASSRHTGFEAFF
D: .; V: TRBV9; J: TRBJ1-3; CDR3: CASSFQNTIYF
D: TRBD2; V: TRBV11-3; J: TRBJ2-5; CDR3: CASSLGPGGPETQYF
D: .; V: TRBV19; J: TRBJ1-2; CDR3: CAGSGGRDYGYTF